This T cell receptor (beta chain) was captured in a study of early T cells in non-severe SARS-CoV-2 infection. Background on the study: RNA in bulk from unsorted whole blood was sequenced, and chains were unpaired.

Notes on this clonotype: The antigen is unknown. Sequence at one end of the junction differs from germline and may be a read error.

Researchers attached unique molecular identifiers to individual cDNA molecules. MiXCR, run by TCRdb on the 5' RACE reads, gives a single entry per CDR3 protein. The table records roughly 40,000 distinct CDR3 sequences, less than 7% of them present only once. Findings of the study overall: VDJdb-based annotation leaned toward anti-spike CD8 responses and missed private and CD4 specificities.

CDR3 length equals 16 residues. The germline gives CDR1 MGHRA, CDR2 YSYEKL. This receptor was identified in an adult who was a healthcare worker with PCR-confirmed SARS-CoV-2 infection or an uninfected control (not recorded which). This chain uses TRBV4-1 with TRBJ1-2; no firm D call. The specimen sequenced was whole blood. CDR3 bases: TGCGCCAGCAGCCAAGAGATCGGGTTGCTCAACTATGGTTACACCTTC. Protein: CASSQEIGLLNYGYTF.